The 31 T cell receptor beta chains in this list originate from one sample, sequenced in a study of blood T cells in healthy people across ages. For the second PCR, which ran for about 6 to 11 cycles, a sample-barcoded 5' primer and a J-beta primer mix were used. TCRdb analysed the 5' RACE reads with MiXCR anew, one entry per CDR3 protein. The sample yields over 450,000 distinct CDR3 sequences, about 24% seen once. These data were also reused for a study on T cells of mothers and their children.

The sample taken for sequencing was blood. The receptors stem from a boy aged 5-17 years in good health.

This clonotype was found a few times. This sequence joins TRBV3-1 and TRBJ2-5, with D unresolved. V lost 4 bases to trimming and J lost 2 bases, with 11 bases between them. This CDR3 contains 14 residues. From germline, CDR1 is LGHDT and CDR2 YNNKEL (reference sequence). The CDR3 protein is CASSRRSLQETQYF. CDR3 DNA sequence: TGTGCCAGCAGCCGACGCAGTTTACAAGAGACCCAGTACTTC.

V gene TRBV5-1 combines with J gene TRBJ2-3; D tentatively reads TRBD1 or TRBD2 (5 bases each). CDR1 and CDR2 from the germline V gene are SGHRS and YFSETQ. The CDR3 runs to 16 residues. V lost 4 bases and J 2 bases, leaving 17 bases between the germline ends. The CDR3 here is CASSKTLGAFTDTQYF. In DNA form, the CDR3 reads TGCGCCAGCAGCAAGACCCTCGGGGCGTTCACAGATACGCAGTATTTT.

This clonotype has a handful of counts. The V and J genes are TRBV6-4 and TRBJ2-2; no definite D call. The V and J ends lost 0 bases and 4 bases respectively, with 6 bases between them. Germline V CDR1 and CDR2: MRHNA, SNTAGT. The CDR3 covers 14 residues. CDR3 loop: CASSDSDTTGELFF. The CDR3 nucleotides read TGTGCCAGCAGTGACTCGGATACCACCGGGGAGCTGTTTTTT.

This clonotype was found a few times. The V call is TRBV20-1, the J call TRBJ2-2; the D is unclear. The length of the CDR3 is 16 residues. Germline CDR1 is DFQATT and CDR2 is SNEGSKA (reference sequence). Between the trimmed V and J ends, which lost 0 bases and 7 bases, there was a span of 18 bases. CDR3 protein: CSARDSPSRIGGELFF. CDR3 DNA: TGCAGTGCTAGAGATTCTCCCAGCAGGATAGGCGGGGAGCTGTTTTTT.

This clonotype was counted many times. The genes are TRBV29-1 and TRBJ2-1; TRBD2 matches 13 bases. There are 15 residues in the CDR3. V shed 4 bases, J shed 4 bases, and the junction held 4 bases outside the gene matches. CDR1 SQVTM and CDR2 ANQGSEA come from the germline V gene. CDR3 loop: CSVGGTSGEYNEQFF. Written as DNA, the CDR3 is TGCAGCGTTGGAGGGACTAGCGGGGAATACAATGAGCAGTTCTTC.

At least ten counts were recorded for this clonotype. The V and J genes are TRBV10-3 and TRBJ2-5, with D perhaps matching TRBD1 (6 bases). V lost 0 bases and J lost 5, with 13 bases in between. This CDR3 is 15 amino acids long. The germline CDR1 and CDR2 sequences are ENHRY and SYGVKD. Here the CDR3 reads CAISESIGTSETQYF. The CDR3 DNA reads as TGTGCCATCAGTGAGTCGATAGGGACAAGTGAGACCCAGTACTTC.

The chain carries TRBV18 and TRBJ2-1, with 7 nucleotides matching TRBD2. The DNA end is more similar to TRBJ2-5, so the J call may be wrong. The V gene's germline CDR1 is KGHSH and CDR2 LQKENI. This CDR3 comprises 13 residues. For the CDR3, the DNA is TGTGCCAGCTACCAAAGCGGGGAAGAGACCCAGTACTTC. Translation gives CASYQSGEETQYF.

This clonotype was seen a handful of times. V usage is TRBV20-1 and J usage is TRBJ1-5; maybe TRBD1 (6 bases). Trimming cost V 4 bases and J 1 base, with 8 bases left between them. CDR3 size: 13 residues. Germline lookup yields CDR1 DFQATT and CDR2 SNEGSKA (reference sequence). CDR3 protein: CSATGDSNQPQHF. The CDR3 bases are TGCAGTGCTACAGGGGACAGCAATCAGCCCCAGCATTTT.

The V gene is TRBV2, the J gene TRBJ1-1; no firm D call. The CDR3 contains 14 residues. Germline V CDR1 and CDR2: SNHLY, FYNNEI. V dropped 2 bases and J dropped 7 bases, with 14 bases sitting between them. CDR3 coding DNA: TGTGCCAGCAGTGAATTTGATTCCGGTGATGAAGCTTTCTTT. Its protein product is CASSEFDSGDEAFF.

The rearrangement links TRBV7-2 to TRBJ1-4; maybe TRBD1 (6 bases). The CDR3 length is 15 residues. V dropped 1 base and J dropped 7 bases, with 13 bases sitting between them. Germline CDR1 SGHTA, CDR2 FQGNSA. CDR3 DNA sequence: TGTGCCAGCAGCTTAGGGCAGGGGACGAGTGAAAAACTGTTTTTT. It is translated as CASSLGQGTSEKLFF.

The rearrangement links TRBV5-1 to TRBJ2-3, with D perhaps matching TRBD2 (6 bases). CDR3 length: 16 amino acids. V was cut by 4 bases and J by 3 bases, with 18 bases left in between. Per germline, CDR1 SGHRS and CDR2 YFSETQ. The CDR3 reads CASSPRGNEGTDTQYF. The CDR3 DNA follows: TGCGCCAGCAGCCCCCGGGGGAATGAGGGGACAGATACGCAGTATTTT. The variable domain in full, completed from reference TRBV5-1 and TRBJ2-3, reads KAGVTQTPRYLIKTRGQQVTLSCSPISGHRSVSWYQQTPGQGLQFLFEYFSETQRNKGNFPGRFSGRQFSNSRSEMNVSTLELGDSALYLCASSPRGNEGTDTQYFGPGTRLTVL.

This clonotype was counted between two and nine times. The chain carries TRBV4-1 and TRBJ2-4; 8 bases agree with TRBD1. Germline loops: CDR1 MGHRA, CDR2 YSYEKL. The ends lost 4 bases at V and 0 bases at J; junction bases unmatched: 5. CDR3 length equals 16 residues. The CDR3 sequence is CASSPQGAPAKNIQYF. The CDR3 DNA sequence: TGCGCCAGCAGCCCCCAGGGGGCACCAGCCAAAAACATTCAGTACTTC.

The CDR3 is CSVEGTPGAAEYF. CDR3 sequence (DNA): TGCAGCGTTGAAGGGACCCCCGGGGCCGCGGAGTACTTC. The V and J genes are TRBV29-1 and TRBJ2-7; tentatively, D is TRBD1 or TRBD2 (5 bases each). CDR1 is SQVTM and CDR2 is ANQGSEA in the germline V gene. CDR3 length: 13 amino acids. The V gene lost 1 base and the J gene lost 11 bases, with 18 bases spanning the gap.

Only one count was recorded for this clonotype. The chain uses TRBV25-1 and TRBJ2-7, with D possibly matching TRBD2 (6 bases). This CDR3 is 13 amino acids long. The V end lost 4 bases, the J end lost 3 bases, and 10 bases lay between the germline ends. Germline CDR1 and CDR2: MGHDK and SYGVNS. The CDR3 region is CASSARGFYEQYF. The CDR3 nucleotides are TGTGCCAGCAGTGCCCGGGGGTTCTACGAGCAGTACTTC.

The V and J genes are TRBV10-3 and TRBJ2-7; perhaps D is TRBD1 or TRBD2 (5 bases each). V was shortened by 6 bases and J by 7 bases, with 19 bases between the two germline ends. This CDR3 is built from 14 residues. Germline V gene data show CDR1 as ENHRY and CDR2 as SYGVKD. The chain's CDR3 is CAIRGVADALEQYF. DNA of the CDR3: TGTGCCATCAGGGGGGTGGCTGATGCCTTAGAGCAGTACTTC.

This clonotype has more than one count but fewer than ten. The chain joins TRBV20-1 to TRBJ1-1; D gene ambiguous. The V gene's germline CDR1 is DFQATT and CDR2 SNEGSKA (reference sequence). There are 13 residues in the CDR3. The V end was cut by 5 bases, the J end by 1 base, with 11 bases between. CDR3 DNA: TGCAGTGCTGACGACATCAAGAACACTGAAGCTTTCTTT. Translation: CSADDIKNTEAFF.

In its sample, this clonotype was seen a few times. J is TRBJ2-5 and V is TRBV7-8, with D tentatively TRBD1 (6 bases). Trimming took 10 bases from V and 0 from J, leaving 18 bases between them. The CDR3 covers 15 residues. Germline V gene data show CDR1 as SGHVS and CDR2 as FQNEAQ. DNA for the CDR3: TGTGCCACCATGCTTCCTGGGGGCGACCAAGAGACCCAGTACTTC. Encoded protein: CATMLPGGDQETQYF.

This clonotype was seen a few times. The J gene is TRBJ1-2, the V gene TRBV27; no clear D. V dropped 2 bases and J dropped 4 bases, with 8 bases sitting between them. The CDR3 spans 13 residues. Germline CDR1 and CDR2: MNHEY and SMNVEV (reference sequence). The chain's CDR3 is CASSLGLGYGYTF. The CDR3 coding sequence is TGTGCCAGCAGTTTAGGACTGGGCTATGGCTACACCTTC.

The chain uses TRBV5-1 and TRBJ1-1; 10 bases are shared with TRBD1. Germline CDR1 is SGHRS and CDR2 is YFSETQ. This CDR3 is 15 amino acids long. Losses at the gene ends were 1 base for V and 4 bases for J; bases not matched to a gene: 4. The CDR3 region has the DNA TGCGCCAGCAGCTTGAGGACAGGGGGAATCACTGAAGCTTTCTTT. Residues: CASSLRTGGITEAFF.

This clonotype was seen only a few times. The chain recombines TRBV5-1 with TRBJ2-3; the match to TRBD2 covers 8 bases. After removal of 0 bases from V and 6 bases from J, the junction contained 6 bases not matched to a gene. The germline CDR1 and CDR2 sequences are SGHRS and YFSETQ. CDR3 length equals 15 residues. The CDR3 coding sequence is TGCGCCAGCAGCTTGGACAGGGCTAGCGGGGATACGCAGTATTTT. Translating it yields CASSLDRASGDTQYF.

The rearrangement uses TRBV18 and TRBJ1-4; 7 bases align to TRBD1. The CDR3 length is 15 residues. V dropped 0 bases and J dropped 2; count of bases not matched to a gene: 0. Germline V CDR1 and CDR2: KGHSH, LQKENI. The CDR3 coding sequence is TGTGCCAGCTCACCACCGACAGGGACTAATGAAAAACTGTTTTTT. Its protein is CASSPPTGTNEKLFF.

The rearrangement joins TRBV28 to TRBJ1-2; D ambiguous. CDR1 and CDR2 from the germline V gene are MDHEN and SYDVKM. The CDR3 loop spans 15 amino acids. V was cut by 5 bases and J by 6 bases, with 19 bases left in between. The CDR3 region is CASSEVVSCDDGYTF. DNA for the CDR3: TGTGCCAGCAGTGAGGTGGTATCTTGCGACGATGGCTACACCTTC.

This clonotype was counted between two and nine times. This sequence joins TRBV18 and TRBJ2-1; D is perhaps TRBD1 (5 bases). V dropped 4 bases and J dropped 4 bases, with 20 bases sitting between them. CDR1 KGHSH and CDR2 LQKENI come from the germline V gene. CDR3 length equals 17 residues. CDR3: CASSHRAADGQYNEQFF. The CDR3, as DNA: TGTGCCAGCTCACACCGGGCGGCTGATGGACAATACAATGAGCAGTTCTTC.

The gene calls are TRBV28 and TRBJ2-5; 8 bases agree with TRBD1. Germline CDR1 MDHEN, CDR2 SYDVKM. Trimming at V came to 8 bases and at J to 1 base, leaving 18 bases not matched to a gene. The CDR3 is made up of 18 amino acids. The CDR3 DNA is TGTGCCAGCGGCTCTTGGGACAGGTTAACGACGTCCCAAGAGACCCAGTACTTC. This gives the protein CASGSWDRLTTSQETQYF.

This clonotype has only a few counts. The V and J genes are TRBV20-1 and TRBJ2-1, with 10 bases aligning to TRBD2. The CDR3 is made up of 15 amino acids. V lost 0 bases, J lost 7 bases, and 6 bases stayed unmatched. Germline values: CDR1 DFQATT, CDR2 SNEGSKA (reference sequence). CDR3 region: CSARDRLAGGNEQFF. Here the CDR3 DNA reads TGCAGTGCTAGAGATCGACTAGCGGGTGGGAATGAGCAGTTCTTC.

J is TRBJ2-5 and V is TRBV28; maybe TRBD1 (7 bases). Judging by the DNA end, TRBJ2-7 fits better; the J call may be wrong. Germline CDR1 is MDHEN and CDR2 is SYDVKM. CDR3 length: 15 amino acids. CDR3 loop: CASSLPRQGGGEQYF. Written as DNA, the CDR3 is TGTGCCAGCAGTTTACCGAGACAGGGAGGTGGCGAGCAGTACTTC.

The V call is TRBV5-1, the J call TRBJ2-5; 7 bases agree with TRBD2. With 4 bases clipped from V and 7 bases from J, the junction kept 10 bases outside the gene matches. Per germline, CDR1 SGHRS and CDR2 YFSETQ. The CDR3 is made up of 14 amino acids. The CDR3 sequence is CASSLGLEERTQYF. The CDR3 coding sequence is TGCGCCAGCAGCCTCGGACTAGAGGAAAGGACCCAGTACTTC.

V and J are TRBV20-1 and TRBJ1-1; 8 bases agree with TRBD1. CDR1 is DFQATT and CDR2 is SNEGSKA in the germline V gene (reference sequence). There are 15 residues in the CDR3. V shed 4 bases, J shed 3 bases, and the junction held 10 bases outside the gene matches. CDR3 sequence (DNA): TGCAGTGCTACGACCCGGACAGGGAGGGACACTGAAGCTTTCTTT. Translating it yields CSATTRTGRDTEAFF.

In its sample, this clonotype was seen a few times. This chain links TRBV27 with TRBJ2-7, with 7 bases identical to TRBD1. V shed 5 bases, J shed 0 bases, and the junction held 10 bases outside the gene matches. The CDR3 has 16 amino acids. Germline V gene data show CDR1 as MNHEY and CDR2 as SMNVEV (reference sequence). The CDR3 is CASSKPRDSSSYEQYF. The CDR3, as DNA: TGTGCCAGCAGTAAACCCCGGGACAGCAGCTCCTACGAGCAGTACTTC.

In this sample, this clonotype turned up a few times. The V and J genes are TRBV28 and TRBJ2-3; a possible D gene is TRBD1 (7 bases). The germline gives CDR1 MDHEN, CDR2 SYDVKM. The V end lost 3 bases, the J end lost 2 bases, and 18 bases lay between the germline ends. The CDR3 runs 17 residues. The DNA for the CDR3 is TGTGCCAGCAGTTTGCCCCGACAGGGAGGATCCACAGATACGCAGTATTTT. Translated: CASSLPRQGGSTDTQYF.

This clonotype has only a few counts. The chain uses TRBV5-1 and TRBJ1-6; 7 bases fit TRBD1. This CDR3 contains 16 residues. J was trimmed by 9 bases and V by 4 bases; bases with no gene match: 13. Germline values: CDR1 SGHRS, CDR2 YFSETQ. CDR3 loop: CASSPRQGQESSPLHF. Written as DNA, the CDR3 is TGCGCCAGCAGCCCCCGACAGGGCCAGGAGAGTTCACCCCTCCACTTT.